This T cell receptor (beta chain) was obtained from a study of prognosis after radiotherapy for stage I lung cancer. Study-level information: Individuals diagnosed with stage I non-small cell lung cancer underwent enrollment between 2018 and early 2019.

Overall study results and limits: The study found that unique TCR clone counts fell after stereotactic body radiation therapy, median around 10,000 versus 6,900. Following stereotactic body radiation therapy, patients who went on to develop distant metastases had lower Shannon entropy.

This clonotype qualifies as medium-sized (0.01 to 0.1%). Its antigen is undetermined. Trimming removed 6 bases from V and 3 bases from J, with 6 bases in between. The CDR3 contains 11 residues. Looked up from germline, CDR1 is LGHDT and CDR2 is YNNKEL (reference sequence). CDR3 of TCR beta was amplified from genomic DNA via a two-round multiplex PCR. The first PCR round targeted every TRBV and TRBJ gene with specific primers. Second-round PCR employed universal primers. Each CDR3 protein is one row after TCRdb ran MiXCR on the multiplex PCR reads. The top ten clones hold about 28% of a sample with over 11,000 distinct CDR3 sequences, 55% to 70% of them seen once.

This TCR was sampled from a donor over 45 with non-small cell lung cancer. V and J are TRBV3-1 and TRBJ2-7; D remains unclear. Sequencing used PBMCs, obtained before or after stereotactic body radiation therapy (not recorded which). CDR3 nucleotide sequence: TGTGCCAGCAGGGGCAGCTACGAGCAGTACTTC. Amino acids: CASRGSYEQYF.